This T cell receptor (beta chain) was observed in a study of blood T cell repertoires in COVID-19. Study information: Acute and convalescent COVID-19 samples came from the United States, Italy and Spain.

From germline, CDR1 is SGHDT and CDR2 YYEEEE. The CDR3 has 17 amino acids. Trimming removed 2 bases from V and 4 bases from J; junction bases left unmatched: 7. In the original analysis: Amplifying reference gene primers gave estimates of nucleated cell counts. Data came from immunoSEQ multiplex PCR; TCRdb stores just in-frame clones and leaves some out. Clone size and the V and J calls come from that table; the DNA yielded D and trimming. The table records hundreds of thousands of clones, more than 75% of them present only once. The source of this sequence is a middle-aged woman who had recovered from COVID-19. Sequencing was done on a sample of peripheral blood. The V gene is TRBV5-6, the J gene TRBJ2-1, with TRBD2 identical over 12 bases. The CDR3 loop reads CASSLGLAGTGYNEQFF. CDR3 bases: TGTGCCAGCAGCTTAGGACTAGCGGGGACCGGGTACAATGAGCAGTTCTTC.